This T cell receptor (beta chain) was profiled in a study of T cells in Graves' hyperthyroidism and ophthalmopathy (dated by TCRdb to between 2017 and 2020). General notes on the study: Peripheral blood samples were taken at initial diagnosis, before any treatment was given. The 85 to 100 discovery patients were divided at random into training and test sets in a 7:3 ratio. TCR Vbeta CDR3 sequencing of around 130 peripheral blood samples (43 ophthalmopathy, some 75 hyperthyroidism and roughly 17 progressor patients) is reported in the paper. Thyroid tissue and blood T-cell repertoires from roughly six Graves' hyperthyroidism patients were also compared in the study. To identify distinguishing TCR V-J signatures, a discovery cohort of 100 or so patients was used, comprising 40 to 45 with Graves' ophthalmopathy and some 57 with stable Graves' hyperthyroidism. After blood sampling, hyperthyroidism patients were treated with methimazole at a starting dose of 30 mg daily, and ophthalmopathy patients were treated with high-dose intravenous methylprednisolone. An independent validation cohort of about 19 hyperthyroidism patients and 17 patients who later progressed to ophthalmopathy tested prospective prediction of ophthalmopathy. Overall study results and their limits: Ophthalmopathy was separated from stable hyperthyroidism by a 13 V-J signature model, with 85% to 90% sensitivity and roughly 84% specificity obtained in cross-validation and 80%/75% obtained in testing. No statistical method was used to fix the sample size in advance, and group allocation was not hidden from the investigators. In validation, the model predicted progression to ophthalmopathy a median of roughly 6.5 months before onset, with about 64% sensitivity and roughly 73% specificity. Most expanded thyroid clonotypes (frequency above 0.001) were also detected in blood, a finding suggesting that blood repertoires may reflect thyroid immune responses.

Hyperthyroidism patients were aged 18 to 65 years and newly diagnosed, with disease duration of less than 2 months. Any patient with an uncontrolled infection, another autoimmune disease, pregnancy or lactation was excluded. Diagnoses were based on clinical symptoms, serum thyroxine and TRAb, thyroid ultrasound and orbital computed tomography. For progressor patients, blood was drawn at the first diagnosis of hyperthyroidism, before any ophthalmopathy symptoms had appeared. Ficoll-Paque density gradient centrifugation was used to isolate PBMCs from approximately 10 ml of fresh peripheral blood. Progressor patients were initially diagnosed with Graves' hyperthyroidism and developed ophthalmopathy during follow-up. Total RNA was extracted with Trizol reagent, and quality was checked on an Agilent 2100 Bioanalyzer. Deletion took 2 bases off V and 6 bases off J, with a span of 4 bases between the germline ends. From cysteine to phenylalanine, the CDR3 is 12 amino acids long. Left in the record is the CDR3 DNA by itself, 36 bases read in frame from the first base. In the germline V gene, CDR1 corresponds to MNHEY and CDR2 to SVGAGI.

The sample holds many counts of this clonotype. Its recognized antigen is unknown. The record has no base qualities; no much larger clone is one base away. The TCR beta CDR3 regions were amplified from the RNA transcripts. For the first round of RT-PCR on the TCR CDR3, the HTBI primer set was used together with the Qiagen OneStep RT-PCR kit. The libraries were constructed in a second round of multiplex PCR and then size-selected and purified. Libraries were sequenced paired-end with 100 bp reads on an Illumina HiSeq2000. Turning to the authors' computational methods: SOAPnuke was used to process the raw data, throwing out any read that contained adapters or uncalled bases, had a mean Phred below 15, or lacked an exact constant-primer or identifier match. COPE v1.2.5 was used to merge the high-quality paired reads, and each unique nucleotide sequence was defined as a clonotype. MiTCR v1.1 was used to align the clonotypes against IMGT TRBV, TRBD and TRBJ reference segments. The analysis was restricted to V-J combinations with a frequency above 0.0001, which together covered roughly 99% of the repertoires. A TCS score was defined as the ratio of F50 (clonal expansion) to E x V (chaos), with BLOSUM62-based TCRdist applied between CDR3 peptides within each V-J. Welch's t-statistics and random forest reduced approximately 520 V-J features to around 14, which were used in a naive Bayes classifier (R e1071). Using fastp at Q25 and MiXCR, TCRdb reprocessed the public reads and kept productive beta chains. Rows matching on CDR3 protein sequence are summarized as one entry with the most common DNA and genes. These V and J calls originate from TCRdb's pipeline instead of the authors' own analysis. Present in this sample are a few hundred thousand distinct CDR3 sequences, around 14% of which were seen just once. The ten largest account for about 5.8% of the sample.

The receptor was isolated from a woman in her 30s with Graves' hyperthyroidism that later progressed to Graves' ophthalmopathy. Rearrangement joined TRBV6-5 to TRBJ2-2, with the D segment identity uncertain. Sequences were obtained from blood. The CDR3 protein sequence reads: CASSYAPGELFF. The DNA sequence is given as TGTGCCAGCAGTTACGCCCCCGGGGAGCTGTTTTTT.